Described below is a single T cell receptor beta chain sequence and its context. The sample belongs to a study of cytomegalovirus exposure and HLA in healthy donors. The primer mix had 60 Vbeta and 13 Jbeta primers. The data were produced by immunoSEQ multiplex PCR, yet TCRdb's version contains in-frame clones alone and is incomplete. The table for this sample gives over 90,000 clones. Per the germline V gene, CDR1 is MDHEN and CDR2 is SYDVKM. Trimming stripped 6 bases from V and 6 bases from J, with 17 bases between. The CDR3 is made up of 14 amino acids. The chain is built from TRBV28 and TRBJ1-2, with D uncertain. This clonotype was sampled from a man aged 35 to 55 in good health and CMV-seronegative. Sequenced: PBMCs. This chain's CDR3 is CASRLTHRAHGYTF. The CDR3 DNA follows: TGTGCCAGCAGGCTGACGCACAGAGCACATGGCTACACCTTC.